Following are 26 T cell receptor beta chains from one sample sequenced in a study of CD4 T cell repertoires in COVID-19. Some clones are missing from TCRdb's copy, which holds only in-frame ones; the method was immunoSEQ multiplex PCR. There are some 1,800 clones in the sample; around 15% occur only once, and approximately 10% lies in the top ten. Their antigen targets remain unknown. Here the sequenced sample was memory CD4+ T cells, cultured in vitro, taken after recovery from COVID-19. These receptors all come from a human donor who had COVID-19.

The rearrangement links TRBV11-2 to TRBJ2-5; 8 bases fit TRBD1. This CDR3 comprises 15 residues. The V gene end was trimmed by 5 bases and the J gene end by 4 bases; junction bases not matched to a gene: 9. The germline V gene has CDR1 SGHAT and CDR2 FQNNGV. The CDR3 sequence: CASSPRGRGPETQYF. CDR3 coding DNA: TGTGCCAGCAGCCCAAGGGGCAGGGGGCCAGAGACCCAGTACTTC.

By proportion, this clone is large. The rearrangement uses TRBV12-1 and TRBJ1-1. TRBV12-1 is classified as a pseudogene. The CDR3 consists of 15 residues. CDR3 coding DNA: TGTGCCAGCAGCTTTCGATCAGGTCAGAAGGGTGAAGCTTTCTTT. Translated, it gives CASSFRSGQKGEAFF.

The V call is TRBV5-5, the J call TRBJ2-7; 10 bases fit TRBD1. The CDR3 consists of 20 residues. J gave up 5 bases and V 4 bases, and 24 bases lay outside the gene matches. In germline, CDR1 is SGHKS, CDR2 YYEKEE (reference sequence). CDR3 in amino acids: CASSPDSGTGDLVVSHEQYF. CDR3 nucleotide sequence: TGTGCCAGCAGCCCCGACTCGGGGACAGGGGATCTGGTGGTCAGCCACGAGCAGTACTTC.

By share of the sample, this clone is medium-sized. CDR3 residues: CASSYGQGSFGAFF. The CDR3 DNA follows: TGTGCCAGCAGTTACGGACAGGGGAGTTTTGGAGCTTTCTTT. The V gene is TRBV6-5, the J gene TRBJ1-1, with TRBD1 identical over 9 bases. The junction had 8 bases not matched to a gene; V was cut back by 2 bases and J by 10 bases. Germline V gene sequence: CDR1 MNHEY, CDR2 SVGAGI. The CDR3 runs 14 residues.

This clone is judged large. The chain joins TRBV19 to TRBJ1-2, with TRBD1 identical over 7 bases. The CDR3 sequence is 15 residues long. Germline V lookup: CDR1 LNHDA, CDR2 SQIVND (reference sequence). J was trimmed by 4 bases and V by 3 bases; bases with no gene match: 8. CDR3 sequence: CASSIGLDRPYGYTF. Here the CDR3 DNA reads TGTGCCAGTAGTATCGGGTTGGACAGGCCCTATGGCTACACCTTC.

This chain uses TRBV6-5 with TRBJ1-3, with D tentatively TRBD1 (6 bases). V was trimmed by 0 bases and J by 6 bases, leaving 9 bases between them. Per the germline V gene, CDR1 is MNHEY and CDR2 is SVGAGI. The CDR3 totals 14 residues. CDR3 DNA: TGTGCCAGCAGTTACTCGGGACAACAAAACACCATATATTTT. Amino acid sequence: CASSYSGQQNTIYF.

This chain's CDR3 is CASGTGNTGELFF. DNA for the CDR3: TGTGCTAGTGGGACGGGAAACACCGGGGAGCTGTTTTTT. The chain uses TRBV12-5 and TRBJ2-2; possibly TRBD2 for D (5 bases). Germline CDR1 is LGHNT and CDR2 is FRNRAP. The V end was cut by 6 bases, the J end by 2 bases, with 7 bases between. The CDR3 loop spans 13 amino acids.

This clone is medium-sized within its sample. The V and J genes are TRBV7-9 and TRBJ2-4; D gene uncertain. CDR1 is SEHNR and CDR2 is FQNEAQ in the germline V gene (reference sequence). There are 14 residues in the CDR3. The ends were cut back, 0 bases at V and 5 bases at J, with 8 bases in the middle. For the CDR3, the DNA is TGTGCCAGCAGCTTAGCGTCGAAGGAAAACATTCAGTACTTC. Translation gives CASSLASKENIQYF.

Only a few counts were recorded for this clone. Written as DNA, the CDR3 is TGTGCCAGCAGCCGGGGGACAGTATTGAACACTGAAGCTTTCTTT. Amino acid sequence: CASSRGTVLNTEAFF. This sequence joins TRBV3-1 (or the pseudogene TRBV3-2) and TRBJ1-1; 7 bases are shared with TRBD1. Trimming removed 4 bases from V and 0 bases from J; junction bases left unmatched: 5. The germline V gene encodes CDR1 LGHDT and CDR2 YNNKEL (reference sequence). This CDR3 has 15 residues.

The chain joins TRBV2 to TRBJ2-7, with 8 bases identical to TRBD2. This CDR3 has 14 amino acids. From germline, CDR1 is SNHLY and CDR2 FYNNEI. The J segment lost 2 bases and the V segment lost 3 bases, leaving 3 bases of the junction unmatched. CDR3: CASSDRGGPYEQYF. In nucleotides, the CDR3 is TGTGCCAGCAGTGACCGGGGGGGGCCCTACGAGCAGTACTTC.

Comment on this clone: Being one base from a much bigger clone, this may be a read error. This sequence joins TRBV19 and TRBJ1-1; TRBD1 agrees at 9 bases. CDR3 size: 15 residues. Germline-derived CDR1 and CDR2 are LNHDA and SQIVND (reference sequence). The CDR3 reads CANSMVHRGQTEAFF. The CDR3 DNA follows: TGTGCCAATAGTATGGTACACAGGGGGCAGACTGAAGCTTTCTTT.

The chain links TRBV19 to TRBJ2-2, with 7 bases matching TRBD1. The CDR3 spans 18 residues. Germline V gene lookup returns CDR1 LNHDA and CDR2 SQIVND (reference sequence). Unmatched junction bases numbered 9, after V lost 2 bases and J lost 0 bases. CDR3 bases: TGTGCCAGTAGTATACCAGAAACAGGGGCCCCGAACACCGGGGAGCTGTTTTTT. It encodes CASSIPETGAPNTGELFF.

The table lists this clone with a few counts. CDR3 DNA sequence: TGTGCCAGCAGTTTAAGCGGGAGGGTCCTGGCAGATACGCAGTATTTT. It translates to CASSLSGRVLADTQYF. The rearrangement joins TRBV27 to TRBJ2-3, with 10 bases lining up with TRBD2. This CDR3 is built from 16 residues. The trim removed 2 bases at V and 4 bases at J, leaving 6 bases unmatched. Germline-derived CDR1 and CDR2 are MNHEY and SMNVEV (reference sequence).

This chain connects TRBV19 to TRBJ2-7; D may match TRBD1 or TRBD2 (5 bases each). The V and J ends lost 7 bases and 0 bases respectively, with 13 bases between them. The germline V gene has CDR1 LNHDA and CDR2 SQIVND (reference sequence). The CDR3 is 14 amino acids. The CDR3 sequence: CASMPGPLSYEQYF. Here the CDR3 DNA reads TGTGCCAGTATGCCGGGGCCCCTCTCCTACGAGCAGTACTTC. Full variable domain (rest looked up from reference TRBV19 and TRBJ2-7): DGGITQSPKYLFRKEGQNVTLSCEQNLNHDAMYWYRQDPGQGLRLIYYSQIVNDFQKGDIAEGYSVSREKKESFPLTVTSAQKNPTAFYLCASMPGPLSYEQYFGPGTRLTVT.

This clone is labeled as medium-sized. The chain carries TRBV12-3 or TRBV12-4 and TRBJ2-2, with D unclear. The V gene lost 6 bases and the J gene lost 1 base, with 6 bases spanning the gap. There are 13 residues in the CDR3. CDR3 in amino acids: CASRSRNTGELFF. As DNA, the CDR3 is TGTGCCAGCAGGTCGCGGAACACCGGGGAGCTGTTTTTT.

The V gene is TRBV20-1, the J gene TRBJ2-1; 8 bases line up with TRBD2. Unmatched junction bases numbered 10, after V lost 3 bases and J lost 12 bases. Germline CDR1 reads DFQATT; CDR2 reads SNEGSKA (reference sequence). The CDR3 spans 13 residues. The CDR3 coding sequence is TGCAGTGCTAGTAACAGCGGGGGCCCCGGGCAGTTCTTC. It specifies CSASNSGGPGQFF.

This clone is large by share. V usage is TRBV6-1 and J usage is TRBJ1-2; D is unresolved. V lost 4 bases, J lost 8 bases, and 8 bases lay in between. The germline V gene encodes CDR1 MNHNS and CDR2 SASEGT. The CDR3 extends over 11 amino acids. In DNA, the CDR3 is TGTGCCAGCAGTGCCACTCTAGGCTACACCTTC. Translation: CASSATLGYTF.

This clone counts as large. The chain links TRBV7-2 to TRBJ1-1; 8 bases fit TRBD1. Germline V gene data show CDR1 as SGHTA and CDR2 as FQGNSA. There are 14 residues in the CDR3. The ends lost 5 bases at V and 6 bases at J; junction bases unmatched: 8. This chain's CDR3 is CASSAGQGIAEAFF. The CDR3 DNA sequence: TGTGCCAGCAGCGCCGGACAGGGAATCGCTGAAGCTTTCTTT.

This clone is termed medium-sized (0.01 to 0.1%). The genes are TRBV29-1 and TRBJ2-1; unclear D gene. CDR1 is SQVTM and CDR2 is ANQGSEA in the germline V gene. The CDR3 totals 12 residues. V dropped 1 base and J dropped 9 bases, with 10 bases sitting between them. CDR3 DNA: TGCAGCGTTGAAGGTTCCGGCCTTGAGCAGTTCTTC. Translation: CSVEGSGLEQFF.

This chain uses TRBV11-2 with TRBJ2-1; D is uncertain. The CDR3 length is 12 residues. Per germline, CDR1 SGHAT and CDR2 FQNNGV. Trimming removed 4 bases from V and 8 bases from J, with 9 bases in between. The CDR3 DNA reads TGTGCCAGCAGCTACCGTATCGATGAGCAGTTCTTC. Translation gives CASSYRIDEQFF.

A few counts support this clone. CDR3 sequence: CASSTRQGAVDGYTF. The CDR3 DNA sequence: TGTGCCAGCAGTACAAGACAGGGGGCGGTCGATGGCTACACCTTC. V gene TRBV6-1 combines with J gene TRBJ1-2; 10 positions match TRBD1. The CDR3 length is 15 residues. CDR1 and CDR2 from the germline V gene are MNHNS and SASEGT. V shed 5 bases, J shed 6 bases, and the junction held 9 bases outside the gene matches.

This clone is medium-sized in the sample. The V and J genes are TRBV20-1 and TRBJ1-5; tentatively, D is TRBD1 (5 bases). V lost 3 bases, J lost 2 bases, and 14 bases lay in between. Germline CDR1 and CDR2: DFQATT and SNEGSKA (reference sequence). This CDR3 contains 15 residues. The DNA for the CDR3 is TGCAGTGCTAGTCAGGGCGGGGTTGGCAATCAGCCCCAGCATTTT. Translating it yields CSASQGGVGNQPQHF.

Within the sample, this clone is medium-sized. Other nucleotide sequences from this sample produce the same CDR3. J is TRBJ1-2 and V is TRBV6-6; D is uncertain. From germline, CDR1 is MNHNY and CDR2 SVGAGI (reference sequence). The ends were cut back, 5 bases at V and 8 bases at J, with 9 bases in the middle. This CDR3 contains 11 residues. DNA for the CDR3: TGTGCCAGCAGTGCGACTCTCGGCTACACCTTC. Translating it yields CASSATLGYTF.

By frequency in the sample, this clone is large. The J gene is TRBJ2-7, the V gene TRBV11-2, with D perhaps being TRBD1 or TRBD2 (5 bases each). Trimming shortened V by 3 bases and J by 5 bases, and 14 bases separated the two germline ends. The CDR3 length is 14 residues. The germline V gene has CDR1 SGHAT and CDR2 FQNNGV. Here the CDR3 DNA reads TGTGCCAGCAGCTTTAGAGGGGTCAGACACGAGCAGTACTTC. Its translation is CASSFRGVRHEQYF.

This clone was detected once. The chain links TRBV6-5 to TRBJ1-2; D is ambiguous. V was pared by 0 bases and J by 8 bases, with 16 bases between. The germline gives CDR1 MNHEY, CDR2 SVGAGI. This CDR3 comprises 15 residues. The CDR3 coding sequence is TGTGCCAGCAGTTACTCGACGGGGTCCCTTCGAGGCTACACCTTC. Translating gives CASSYSTGSLRGYTF.

This clone is categorized as large. The chain employs TRBV6-1 and TRBJ1-2, with TRBD1 matching over 9 bases. CDR3 length: 14 residues. Germline loops: CDR1 MNHNS, CDR2 SASEGT. V lost 5 bases to trimming and J lost 8 bases; unmatched junction nucleotides: 9. The CDR3 bases are TGTGCCAGCAGTTCCCGGACAGGGGCTTTGGGCTACACCTTC. This encodes CASSSRTGALGYTF.